One sample yielded the 16 T cell receptor beta chains listed below, sequenced in a study of blood T cell repertoires in COVID-19 (dated by TCRdb to 2019 to 2021). Library preparation employed the immunoSEQ multiplex PCR assay. TCRdb retrieved this table from immuneACCESS and kept in-frame rearrangements only. Not all clones are present; in checked studies, unresolved V genes account for under half, and no reason is known for the remainder. The sample table lists fewer than 350,000 clones, 80% to 85% of them with a count of one. The ten largest clones add up to around 3.2% of the sample. Source material: peripheral blood. Every receptor here comes from a woman aged 55-70 years with active or convalescent COVID-19.

The J gene is TRBJ2-5, the V gene TRBV6-6; no clear D. The CDR3 consists of 12 residues. The germline CDR1 and CDR2 sequences are MNHNY and SVGAGI (reference sequence). V lost 8 bases and J lost 5, with 12 bases in between. The CDR3 DNA follows: TGTGCCAGCGAGGCACCCCCGGAGACCCAGTACTTC. Residues: CASEAPPETQYF.

The genes are TRBV20-1 and TRBJ2-1; 8 bases map to TRBD1. Germline V CDR1 and CDR2: DFQATT, SNEGSKA (reference sequence). V shed 7 bases, J shed 12 bases, and the junction held 2 bases outside the gene matches. This CDR3 is 9 amino acids long. CDR3 sequence reads: CSVGQGQFF. CDR3 coding DNA: TGCAGTGTTGGACAGGGGCAGTTCTTC.

This clone was seen a single time. This chain connects TRBV11-3 to TRBJ2-1, with a weak D call TRBD1 (5 bases). The CDR3 consists of 13 residues. Between the trimmed V and J ends, which lost 1 base and 9 bases, there was a span of 10 bases. Looked up from germline, CDR1 is SGHNT and CDR2 is YENEEA. The CDR3 nucleotides are TGTGCCAGCAGCTTAGCATCAAGGGGTGAGCAGTTCTTC. Translating it yields CASSLASRGEQFF.

Only one count was recorded for this clone. The chain couples TRBV29-1 to TRBJ2-2; 7 bases agree with TRBD1. This CDR3 spans 13 amino acids. V shed 2 bases, J shed 6 bases, and the junction held 3 bases outside the gene matches. The germline V gene has CDR1 SQVTM and CDR2 ANQGSEA. The CDR3 loop is CSVERQGAGELFF. The CDR3 DNA follows: TGCAGCGTTGAACGGCAGGGGGCCGGGGAGCTGTTTTTT.

The chain recombines TRBV24-1 with TRBJ1-2, with a weak D call TRBD1 (5 bases). V was clipped by 3 bases and J by 7 bases, with 14 bases between them. The CDR3 runs to 14 residues. The V gene's germline CDR1 is KGHDR and CDR2 SFDVKD. Here the CDR3 reads CATSDNQGNGGYTF. CDR3 DNA sequence: TGTGCCACCAGTGATAACCAGGGAAACGGTGGCTACACCTTC.

The rearrangement joins TRBV12-5 to TRBJ2-5; D tentatively fits TRBD1 or TRBD2 (5 bases each). Trimming left V 6 bases short and J 4 bases short, with 12 bases between. The CDR3 contains 13 residues. Per the germline V gene, CDR1 is LGHNT and CDR2 is FRNRAP. CDR3: CASGLRGRETQYF. The DNA of the CDR3 is TGTGCTAGTGGCTTGAGGGGCAGAGAGACCCAGTACTTC.

The rearrangement links TRBV11-3 to TRBJ1-5; weak D call: TRBD1 (5 bases). CDR1 and CDR2 (germline): SGHNT, YENEEA. This CDR3 spans 15 amino acids. Deletions cut 8 bases from V and 7 bases from J, with 21 bases between. CDR3 DNA sequence: TGTGCCAGCTCTATAAACGGGGGGGACGGGCAGCCCCAGCATTTT. It is translated as CASSINGGDGQPQHF.

V is TRBV7-9 and J is TRBJ1-4; 10 bases agree with TRBD1. The CDR3 has 15 amino acids. V was pared by 5 bases and J by 8 bases, with 8 bases of the junction left unmatched. CDR1 is SEHNR, CDR2 FQNEAQ, per germline (reference sequence). CDR3 residues: CASSTGTGVGEKLFF. The CDR3, as DNA: TGTGCCAGCAGCACCGGGACAGGGGTCGGGGAAAAACTGTTTTTT.

The chain employs TRBV11-2 and TRBJ1-2, with D tentatively TRBD1 (6 bases). Trimming pared 1 base from V and 4 bases from J, leaving 13 bases between. Germline loops: CDR1 SGHAT, CDR2 FQNNGV. This CDR3 has 15 amino acids. The CDR3 DNA follows: TGTGCCAGCAGCTTAGGTCCGGGACATACCTATGGCTACACCTTC. Its protein product is CASSLGPGHTYGYTF.

V and J are TRBV2 and TRBJ1-5, with 10 bases lining up with TRBD1. The CDR3 sequence is 15 residues long. J was trimmed by 7 bases and V by 4 bases; bases with no gene match: 7. CDR1 is SNHLY, CDR2 FYNNEI, per germline. Written as DNA, the CDR3 is TGTGCCAGCAGTGCCCCGGGACAGGGGCACCAGCCCCAGCATTTT. Amino acid sequence: CASSAPGQGHQPQHF.

The genes are TRBV10-1 and TRBJ1-1; D uncertain. CDR3 length: 14 amino acids. The germline V gene encodes CDR1 WNHNN and CDR2 SYGVQD (reference sequence). V lost 0 bases and J 1 base, leaving 6 bases between the germline ends. The CDR3 loop reads CASSESAGNTEAFF. The DNA for the CDR3 is TGCGCCAGCAGTGAGTCGGCAGGGAACACTGAAGCTTTCTTT.

V gene TRBV28 combines with J gene TRBJ2-2; possibly TRBD2 for D (6 bases). CDR1 is MDHEN and CDR2 is SYDVKM in the germline V gene. Trimming took off 5 bases at V and 4 bases at J, with 11 bases between the two ends. The CDR3 length is 14 residues. CDR3 sequence reads: CASSPPGGTGELFF. The CDR3 DNA reads as TGTGCCAGCAGTCCCCCCGGGGGCACCGGGGAGCTGTTTTTT.

The genes are TRBV9 and TRBJ2-3, with 9 bases identical to TRBD2. Germline V gene lookup returns CDR1 SGDLS and CDR2 YYNGEE. The CDR3 consists of 15 residues. V was pared by 5 bases and J by 6 bases, with 10 bases of the junction left unmatched. The CDR3 loop is CASRKSGLATDTQYF. In DNA, the CDR3 is TGTGCCAGCAGAAAGTCGGGACTAGCAACGGATACGCAGTATTTT. The variable domain in full, with the rest retrieved from reference TRBV9 and TRBJ2-3, is DSGVTQTPKHLITATGQRVTLRCSPRSGDLSVYWYQQSLDQGLQFLIQYYNGEERAKGNILERFSAQQFPDLHSELNLSSLELGDSALYFCASRKSGLATDTQYFGPGTRLTVL.

V usage is TRBV5-5 and J usage is TRBJ1-3; D call uncertain. V was shortened by 2 bases and J by 0 bases, with 6 bases between the two germline ends. Looked up from germline, CDR1 is SGHKS and CDR2 is YYEKEE (reference sequence). CDR3 size: 14 residues. As DNA, the CDR3 is TGTGCCAGCAGCTTAACGGTCTCTGGAAACACCATATATTTT. Translation: CASSLTVSGNTIYF.

This clone has only one observation. The chain has TRBV5-4 and TRBJ1-4; the D is unclear. Per the germline V gene, CDR1 is SGHNT and CDR2 is YYREEE (reference sequence). This CDR3 has 13 residues. V was clipped by 8 bases and J by 4 bases, with 12 bases between them. CDR3 protein: CARSDTVNEKLFF. DNA of the CDR3: TGTGCCAGGTCTGATACTGTTAATGAAAAACTGTTTTTT.

This clone was recorded only once. The J gene is TRBJ2-2, the V gene TRBV19; D is possibly TRBD2 (5 bases). Germline assignment: CDR1 LNHDA and CDR2 SQIVND (reference sequence). The V gene lost 5 bases and the J gene lost 5 bases, with 12 bases spanning the gap. CDR3 length equals 14 residues. The chain's CDR3 is CASSARTGTGELFF. CDR3 nucleotide sequence: TGTGCCAGTAGTGCCAGGACTGGGACCGGGGAGCTGTTTTTT.